These 19 T cell receptor beta chains were sequenced from one sample in a study of OX40 agonist ivuxolimab in advanced cancers. Assay: immunoSEQ multiplex PCR; the TCRdb copy retains only in-frame clones and omits some. The profile covers about 90,000 clones, with approximately 91% appearing a single time and around 0.33% taken by the ten largest. The specimen comprised CD4+ or CD8+ T cells sorted from blood, sampled in a trial of the OX40 agonist ivuxolimab. These receptors came from an adult with an advanced solid tumor such as melanoma, head and neck, liver or kidney cancer.

This clone was observed once. The chain links TRBV7-9 to TRBJ2-5, with a possible D match to TRBD2 (5 bases). V was trimmed by 2 bases and J by 5 bases, leaving 9 bases between them. CDR1 SEHNR and CDR2 FQNEAQ come from the germline V gene (reference sequence). The CDR3 has 13 amino acids. CDR3 region: CASSLTGLETQYF. For the CDR3, the DNA is TGTGCCAGCAGCTTAACGGGGTTGGAGACCCAGTACTTC.

V and J are TRBV6-1 and TRBJ1-2; 8 positions agree with TRBD1. This CDR3 has 14 residues. The V gene end was trimmed by 5 bases and the J gene end by 7 bases; junction bases not matched to a gene: 9. Germline V gives CDR1 MNHNS, CDR2 SASEGT. CDR3: CASSSTGVGVGYTF. The CDR3 region has the DNA TGTGCCAGCAGTTCGACAGGGGTAGGGGTTGGCTACACCTTC.

The chain employs TRBV18 and TRBJ2-1; no clear D gene. Germline CDR1 KGHSH, CDR2 LQKENI. The CDR3 is 12 residues long. Trimming removed 2 bases from V and 7 bases from J, with 6 bases in between. CDR3 sequence: CASSPLGNEQFF. In DNA form, the CDR3 reads TGTGCCAGCTCACCATTGGGGAATGAGCAGTTCTTC.

The V and J genes are TRBV28 and TRBJ1-5; no reliable D call. Germline values: CDR1 MDHEN, CDR2 SYDVKM. The CDR3 is 17 residues long. V dropped 1 base and J dropped 7 bases, with 20 bases sitting between them. DNA of the CDR3: TGTGCCAGCAGTTTATCCCGAACTCTTACTTTTGGGCAGCCCCAGCATTTT. This codes for CASSLSRTLTFGQPQHF.

This clone was observed a few times. This chain uses TRBV7-2 with TRBJ2-5; D not resolved. The length of the CDR3 is 12 residues. V was trimmed by 5 bases and J by 10 bases, leaving 14 bases between them. The germline gives CDR1 SGHTA, CDR2 FQGNSA. As DNA, the CDR3 is TGTGCCAGCAGCCATTCGCCTCTGGACCAGTACTTC. This codes for CASSHSPLDQYF.

This sequence joins TRBV5-1 and TRBJ2-2; D remains unclear. Trimming pared 3 bases from V and 3 bases from J, leaving 12 bases between. The germline V gene has CDR1 SGHRS and CDR2 YFSETQ. This CDR3 is built from 15 residues. CDR3 coding DNA: TGCGCCAGCAGCTCCCAGGCAGGCCACACCGGGGAGCTGTTTTTT. Translated, it gives CASSSQAGHTGELFF.

V usage is TRBV27 and J usage is TRBJ1-4, with D unclear. V dropped 6 bases and J dropped 0 bases, with 11 bases sitting between them. The germline CDR1 and CDR2 sequences are MNHEY and SMNVEV (reference sequence). This CDR3 is 15 amino acids long. This CDR3 reads CASSPTPATNEKLFF. In DNA, the CDR3 is TGTGCCAGCAGCCCGACTCCTGCAACTAATGAAAAACTGTTTTTT.

The V and J genes are TRBV28 and TRBJ2-1, with 8 bases that match TRBD2. CDR3 size: 16 residues. CDR1 and CDR2 from the germline V gene are MDHEN and SYDVKM. The V gene end was trimmed by 3 bases and the J gene end by 7 bases; junction bases not matched to a gene: 11. CDR3 in amino acids: CASSFAGLGTRNEQFF. The CDR3 region has the DNA TGTGCCAGCAGTTTTGCGGGGTTGGGGACTAGGAATGAGCAGTTCTTC.

The CDR3 DNA is TGCGCCAGCAGTCAGGGTCGGGGGGCAGGGGTAGCCAAAAACATTCAGTACTTC. It is translated as CASSQGRGAGVAKNIQYF. The rearrangement uses TRBV4-1 and TRBJ2-4; perhaps TRBD2 as D (7 bases). The V and J ends lost 6 bases and 0 bases respectively, with 21 bases between them. The CDR3 has 18 residues. Germline CDR1 is MGHRA and CDR2 is YSYEKL.

J is TRBJ2-1 and V is TRBV4-2, with TRBD2 identical over 7 bases. Germline V lookup: CDR1 LGHNA, CDR2 YNFKEQ. The CDR3 sequence is 16 residues long. V lost 0 bases to trimming and J lost 2 bases; unmatched junction nucleotides: 4. The CDR3 protein is CASSQEPSGAYNEQFF. The CDR3 DNA sequence: TGTGCCAGCAGCCAAGAGCCTAGCGGAGCCTACAATGAGCAGTTCTTC.

The chain links TRBV9 to TRBJ2-1; D remains ambiguous. This CDR3 is built from 17 residues. Germline V gene sequence: CDR1 SGDLS, CDR2 YYNGEE. Trimming removed 0 bases from V and 4 bases from J, with 17 bases in between. For the CDR3, the DNA is TGTGCCAGCAGCGTAGAGGCGACTCTCACCGCATACAATGAGCAGTTCTTC. This translates into CASSVEATLTAYNEQFF.

This clone has a single count. This chain uses TRBV28 with TRBJ2-2; maybe TRBD1 (6 bases). Germline-derived CDR1 and CDR2 are MDHEN and SYDVKM. The CDR3 extends over 15 amino acids. The ends were cut back, 6 bases at V and 0 bases at J, with 11 bases in the middle. CDR3 DNA: TGTGCCAGCAGACCCGGGACAACGAACACCGGGGAGCTGTTTTTT. Translating it yields CASRPGTTNTGELFF.

The chain couples TRBV25-1 to TRBJ2-2, with D perhaps matching TRBD2 (5 bases). The germline gives CDR1 MGHDK, CDR2 SYGVNS. Trimming took 6 bases from V and 7 from J, leaving 6 bases between them. The CDR3 spans 11 residues. This chain's CDR3 is CASSEGGELFF. In nucleotides, the CDR3 is TGTGCCAGCAGCGAGGGCGGGGAGCTGTTTTTT.

V usage is TRBV6-6 and J usage is TRBJ2-7; 9 nucleotides agree with TRBD1. Germline V gene data show CDR1 as MNHNY and CDR2 as SVGAGI (reference sequence). The J segment lost 7 bases and the V segment lost 6 bases, leaving 10 bases of the junction unmatched. The CDR3 has 14 residues. The CDR3 region has the DNA TGTGCCAGCAGGGGTACAGGGGGCCCGTGGGAGCAGTACTTC. It specifies CASRGTGGPWEQYF.

The chain joins TRBV4-2 to TRBJ2-2; maybe TRBD2 (6 bases). The V gene's germline CDR1 is LGHNA and CDR2 YNFKEQ. The length of the CDR3 is 16 residues. Trimming stripped 1 base from V and 5 bases from J, with 14 bases between. The CDR3 nucleotides are TGTGCCAGCAGCCAAGGGGGTAGAGGGAGGACCGGGGAGCTGTTTTTT. The encoded protein is CASSQGGRGRTGELFF.

The CDR3, as DNA: TGTGCCAGCTCACCCCGGGGTAGGGGAAGCAATCAGCCCCAGCATTTT. Protein product: CASSPRGRGSNQPQHF. J is TRBJ1-5 and V is TRBV18; D is possibly TRBD1 (5 bases). The V end lost 3 bases, the J end lost 1 base, and 13 bases lay between the germline ends. CDR1 and CDR2 (germline): KGHSH, LQKENI. The CDR3 contains 16 residues.

The chain combines TRBV11-2 with TRBJ2-7; tentatively, D is TRBD1 or TRBD2 (5 bases each). This CDR3 contains 16 residues. CDR1 and CDR2 (germline): SGHAT, FQNNGV. The germline V and J ends were trimmed by 5 bases and 2 bases, with 19 bases remaining between them. The DNA for the CDR3 is TGTGCCAGCAGCCCCTTAGGTCTGCAGGGAGCCTACGAGCAGTACTTC. It encodes CASSPLGLQGAYEQYF.

V and J are TRBV30 and TRBJ2-7; the D is unclear. This CDR3 comprises 9 residues. The V and J ends lost 8 bases and 3 bases respectively, with 5 bases between them. Germline CDR1 and CDR2: GTSNPN and SVGIG (reference sequence). The CDR3 DNA is TGTGCCGGGTACTACGAGCAGTACTTC. The encoded protein is CAGYYEQYF.

The chain links TRBV5-4 to TRBJ1-5, with a weak D call TRBD1 (5 bases). The CDR3 spans 13 residues. Germline loops: CDR1 SGHNT, CDR2 YYREEE (reference sequence). Trimming took 0 bases from V and 8 from J, leaving 9 bases between them. This CDR3 is CASSLGQNKPQHF. DNA for the CDR3: TGTGCCAGCAGCTTGGGACAGAATAAGCCCCAGCATTTT.